The 31 T cell receptor beta chains in this list originate from one sample, sequenced in a study of metastatic and nonmetastatic thyroid tumors. From the PCR reads, TCRdb re-called clones with MiXCR. The sample includes approximately 20,000 clones, over 25% of them seen just once. Each patient came to thyroid surgery without any prior treatment (of any kind). Sequencing was carried out using adjacent normal tissue. Receptors were obtained from a female donor with papillary thyroid cancer or a benign thyroid nodule (not recorded which). Some clones in this sample may be carry-over from other donors' samples.

J is TRBJ1-2 and V is TRBV20-1; D is unclear. This CDR3 is built from 14 residues. Germline assignment: CDR1 DFQATT and CDR2 SNEGSKA (reference sequence). V lost 1 base and J lost 4, with 13 bases in between. The CDR3 bases are TGCAGTGCTAGAGGAACCGTTACCCCCTATGGCTACACCTTC. Protein sequence: CSARGTVTPYGYTF.

This clone is medium-sized. This chain joins TRBV6-5 and TRBJ1-1; D remains unclear. V lost 0 bases, J lost 1 base, and 9 bases lay in between. The CDR3 has 15 amino acids. The germline V gene encodes CDR1 MNHEY and CDR2 SVGAGI. The CDR3 sequence: CASSYSNVRNTEAFF. The CDR3 bases are TGTGCCAGCAGTTACTCAAACGTGAGGAACACTGAAGCTTTCTTT.

This chain joins TRBV5-1 and TRBJ2-1; TRBD2 matches at 8 bases. The CDR3 has 16 amino acids. V lost 0 bases, J lost 5 bases, and 7 bases stayed unmatched. Germline CDR1 reads SGHRS; CDR2 reads YFSETQ. CDR3 loop: CASSLAVGRGNNEQFF. Here the CDR3 DNA reads TGCGCCAGCAGCTTGGCCGTCGGGAGGGGGAACAATGAGCAGTTCTTC.

The V and J genes are TRBV7-8 and TRBJ2-5; D is perhaps TRBD1 or TRBD2 (5 bases each). V dropped 3 bases and J dropped 5 bases, with 16 bases sitting between them. Germline lookup yields CDR1 SGHVS and CDR2 FQNEAQ. The CDR3 sequence is 15 residues long. This CDR3 is CASSFPGTKRETQYF. The CDR3 DNA reads TGTGCCAGCAGCTTTCCAGGGACGAAGAGGGAGACCCAGTACTTC.

The rearrangement uses TRBV30 and TRBJ1-6; the D gene is possibly TRBD1 (5 bases). Trimming cost V 5 bases and J 14 bases, with 22 bases left between them. The CDR3 has 14 residues. Germline CDR1 and CDR2: GTSNPN and SVGIG (reference sequence). CDR3 amino acids: CAWGHGTASGTLHF. For the CDR3, the DNA is TGTGCCTGGGGCCACGGGACCGCCTCGGGCACCCTCCACTTT.

The sample holds many counts of this clone. The gene calls are TRBV7-3 and TRBJ1-2; D is perhaps TRBD1 (5 bases). Germline lookup yields CDR1 SGHTA and CDR2 FQGTGA. There are 14 residues in the CDR3. V dropped 2 bases and J dropped 6 bases, with 13 bases sitting between them. Here the CDR3 DNA reads TGTGCCAGCAGCTTAGGGGGGGAGTCAAATGGCTACACCTTC. It is translated as CASSLGGESNGYTF.

About this clone itself: A junction end diverges from the germline sequence, so it may reflect a read error. The chain recombines TRBV6-2 or TRBV6-3 with TRBJ1-6; 7 nucleotides line up with TRBD1. Germline assignment: CDR1 MNHEY and CDR2 SVGEGT. CDR3 length: 14 amino acids. The CDR3 DNA sequence: TGTGCCCGCAGGGGGACAGTGCAGCACTCACCCCGCAACTTT. Translating gives CARRGTVQHSPRNF.

By proportion, this clone is medium-sized. V gene TRBV4-2 combines with J gene TRBJ2-7; D may be TRBD1 or TRBD2 (5 bases each). CDR1 is LGHNA, CDR2 YNFKEQ, per germline. This CDR3 region has 14 residues. Trimming removed 0 bases at V and 3 bases at J, with 9 bases between. Here the CDR3 DNA reads TGTGCCAGCAGCCAAGATGGGGGTCGCTACGAGCAGTACTTC. This encodes CASSQDGGRYEQYF.

This clone was counted only a few times. The chain carries TRBV6-1 and TRBJ1-5; D gene ambiguous. Germline CDR1 reads MNHNS; CDR2 reads SASEGT. This CDR3 has 13 residues. Trimming stripped 0 bases from V and 11 bases from J, with 11 bases between. The CDR3 region has the DNA TGTGCCAGCAGTGAAGCGGGATCCTGGGCCCAGCATTTT. The encoded protein is CASSEAGSWAQHF.

Ten or more counts support this clone. The chain is built from TRBV10-3 and TRBJ2-3, with 13 bases identical to TRBD2. Germline values: CDR1 ENHRY, CDR2 SYGVKD. The CDR3 extends over 17 amino acids. V shed 0 bases and J 5 bases; nucleotides not matched to a gene: 5. DNA for the CDR3: TGTGCCATCAGTGAGTCTAGGACTAGCGGGGGTAAAGATACGCAGTATTTT. Encoded protein: CAISESRTSGGKDTQYF.

V usage is TRBV24-1 and J usage is TRBJ2-1, with 8 bases that match TRBD2. The V gene's germline CDR1 is KGHDR and CDR2 SFDVKD. The CDR3 contains 15 residues. V lost 4 bases to trimming and J lost 5 bases; unmatched junction nucleotides: 6. The CDR3 DNA sequence: TGTGCCACCAGTGAGAGCGGGGGCAGAAACAATGAGCAGTTCTTC. Its protein is CATSESGGRNNEQFF.

The chain combines TRBV7-3 with TRBJ2-3; D unclear. V lost 3 bases and J 6 bases, leaving 7 bases between the germline ends. CDR1 SGHTA and CDR2 FQGTGA come from the germline V gene. This CDR3 has 12 amino acids. CDR3 coding DNA: TGTGCCAGCAGCTTGACCGGGGATACGCAGTATTTT. Protein product: CASSLTGDTQYF.

This clone appeared many times. V usage is TRBV28 and J usage is TRBJ1-2; D ambiguous. The V end was cut by 2 bases, the J end by 7 bases, with 8 bases between. CDR3 length: 12 amino acids. The germline gives CDR1 MDHEN, CDR2 SYDVKM. As DNA, the CDR3 is TGTGCCAGCAGTTTAGAGGGTTTTGGCTACACCTTC. Its protein product is CASSLEGFGYTF.

The chain combines TRBV18 with TRBJ1-2; 8 positions match TRBD1. The CDR3 length is 15 residues. Germline V gene data show CDR1 as KGHSH and CDR2 as LQKENI. J lost 6 bases, V lost 3 bases, and 9 bases had no gene match. The CDR3 nucleotides read TGTGCCAGCTCACCGGGAGACAGGGGAAGTGATGGCTACACCTTC. Its protein product is CASSPGDRGSDGYTF. Based on the CDR3 plus reference TRBV18 and TRBJ1-2, the full variable domain is NAGVMQNPRHLVRRRGQEARLRCSPMKGHSHVYWYRQLPEEGLKFMVYLQKENIIDESGMPKERFSAEFPKEGPSILRIQQVVRGDSAAYFCASSPGDRGSDGYTFGSGTRLTVV.

The rearrangement joins TRBV20-1 to TRBJ2-7; 7 nucleotides line up with TRBD2. In germline, CDR1 is DFQATT, CDR2 SNEGSKA (reference sequence). After removal of 1 base from V and 5 bases from J, the junction contained 11 bases not matched to a gene. The CDR3 has 15 residues. The CDR3 DNA reads TGCAGTGCTAGAGGGCACGGAGAGGGAGGGGACGAGCAGTACGTC. Its translation is CSARGHGEGGDEQYV.

This clone was detected once. The chain has TRBV18 and TRBJ2-2; D not certain. The germline CDR1 and CDR2 sequences are KGHSH and LQKENI. This CDR3 is 14 amino acids long. Between the trimmed V and J ends, which lost 0 bases and 4 bases, there was a span of 6 bases. CDR3 in amino acids: CASSPPERTGELFF. The CDR3 nucleotides are TGTGCCAGCTCACCACCCGAACGCACCGGGGAGCTGTTTTTT.

This sequence joins TRBV7-9 and TRBJ1-2; D is possibly TRBD1 (5 bases). The germline gives CDR1 SEHNR, CDR2 FQNEAQ (reference sequence). The CDR3 length is 14 residues. Trimming removed 3 bases from V and 8 bases from J, with 16 bases in between. For the CDR3, the DNA is TGTGCCAGCAGCTTTCCACAGGCGGGGGACGGCTACACCTTC. Its protein product is CASSFPQAGDGYTF.

This chain uses TRBV5-1 with TRBJ2-5; 8 bases agree with TRBD1. The CDR3 is made up of 15 amino acids. With 0 bases clipped from V and 5 bases from J, the junction kept 6 bases outside the gene matches. Germline V gene data show CDR1 as SGHRS and CDR2 as YFSETQ. The CDR3 DNA reads as TGCGCCAGCAGCTTGGAAGCAGGGGGCCTCGAGACCCAGTACTTC. Protein: CASSLEAGGLETQYF.

The rearrangement uses TRBV3-1 and TRBJ1-2; no clear D gene. In germline, CDR1 is LGHDT, CDR2 YNNKEL (reference sequence). Deletions cut 0 bases from V and 4 bases from J, with 9 bases between. The CDR3 consists of 14 residues. The CDR3 bases are TGTGCCAGCAGCCAAGACGGCTTGGGCTATGGCTACACCTTC. Translated, it gives CASSQDGLGYGYTF. Drawing the rest from reference TRBV3-1 and TRBJ1-2, the complete variable domain is DTAVSQTPKYLVTQMGNDKSIKCEQNLGHDTMYWYKQDSKKFLKIMFSYNNKELIINETVPNRFSPKSPDKAHLNLHINSLELGDSAVYFCASSQDGLGYGYTFGSGTRLTVV.

This clone has more than one count but fewer than ten. The chain has TRBV4-1 and TRBJ2-1; weak D call: TRBD1 (7 bases). Trimming removed 1 base from V and 7 bases from J, with 14 bases in between. The CDR3 spans 15 residues. Germline V gene lookup returns CDR1 MGHRA and CDR2 YSYEKL. Written as DNA, the CDR3 is TGCGCCAGCAGCCAAGGTCAGGGGGGACAGAATGAGCAGTTCTTC. This encodes CASSQGQGGQNEQFF.

This clone is termed medium-sized. This chain uses TRBV5-1 with TRBJ2-6; the match to TRBD1 covers 8 bases. The CDR3 length is 15 residues. Germline values: CDR1 SGHRS, CDR2 YFSETQ. V dropped 0 bases and J dropped 7; count of bases not matched to a gene: 3. The CDR3 loop reads CASSLEDRGANVLTF. CDR3 nucleotides: TGCGCCAGCAGCTTGGAAGACAGGGGAGCCAACGTCCTGACTTTC.

The V gene is TRBV11-2, the J gene TRBJ2-1; D unresolved. V was trimmed by 0 bases and J by 3 bases, leaving 12 bases between them. The CDR3 has 16 residues. Germline assignment: CDR1 SGHAT and CDR2 FQNNGV. The CDR3 spells CASSLEWQIIYNEQFF. The CDR3 nucleotides are TGTGCCAGCAGCTTAGAGTGGCAGATAATCTACAATGAGCAGTTCTTC.

This chain links TRBV12-3 or TRBV12-4 with TRBJ2-1; D might be TRBD1 or TRBD2, each matching 5 bases. Trimming shortened V by 4 bases and J by 6 bases, and 10 bases separated the two germline ends. The CDR3 runs 13 residues. This CDR3 is CASSWGSANEQFF. The CDR3 DNA reads as TGTGCCAGCAGTTGGGGGTCCGCCAATGAGCAGTTCTTC.

CDR3 loop: CASSGVGGGPPFYEQYF. CDR3 DNA: TGTGCCAGCAGTGGGGTAGGGGGAGGGCCTCCTTTCTACGAGCAGTACTTC. V usage is TRBV6-1 and J usage is TRBJ2-7; D perhaps matches TRBD2 (7 bases). Germline V gene lookup returns CDR1 MNHNS and CDR2 SASEGT. Between the trimmed V and J ends, which lost 4 bases and 3 bases, there was a span of 22 bases. The CDR3 extends over 17 amino acids.

By share, this clone ranks as medium-sized. This chain connects TRBV6-1 to TRBJ2-7; D unresolved. Trimming cost V 5 bases and J 1 base, with 12 bases left between them. CDR1 MNHNS and CDR2 SASEGT come from the germline V gene. The CDR3 is 14 residues long. CDR3 DNA sequence: TGTGCCAGCAGTAGGTCTGGACCTTCCTACGAGCAGTACTTC. It specifies CASSRSGPSYEQYF.

In its sample, this clone ranks as medium-sized. The chain is built from TRBV11-3 and TRBJ2-1; TRBD2 might be the D (5 bases). V gave up 2 bases and J gave up 7 bases, with 12 bases separating them. CDR1 is SGHNT, CDR2 YENEEA, per germline. The CDR3 loop spans 14 amino acids. The CDR3 DNA is TGTGCCAGCAGCTTAACTACCTCGGGGAATGAGCAGTTCTTC. Protein product: CASSLTTSGNEQFF.

Comments on this clone: The junction and the germline gene differ at one end; a read error may be behind it. This chain links TRBV5-1 with TRBJ1-2; D may be TRBD1 (6 bases). CDR1 is SGHRS and CDR2 is YFSETQ in the germline V gene. The CDR3 totals 18 residues. CDR3 sequence reads: CASSLGHGPSSIRYGHTF. CDR3 nucleotide sequence: TGCGCCAGCAGCCTGGGACACGGACCTTCCTCCATTCGGTATGGCCACACCTTC.

This clone was seen a few times. The chain employs TRBV11-2 and TRBJ2-1; 9 positions match TRBD2. V trimming: 0 bases; J trimming: 7 bases; junction bases outside the gene matches: 10. Germline V CDR1 and CDR2: SGHAT, FQNNGV. The CDR3 has 17 residues. The CDR3 reads CASSLEGLAGASNEQFF. Here the CDR3 DNA reads TGTGCCAGCAGCTTAGAGGGTTTAGCGGGAGCGAGTAATGAGCAGTTCTTC.

The chain carries TRBV10-1 and TRBJ2-3; D gene ambiguous. V gave up 2 bases and J gave up 2 bases, with 8 bases separating them. CDR3 length equals 14 residues. Germline lookup yields CDR1 WNHNN and CDR2 SYGVQD (reference sequence). The CDR3 is CASSETRPTDTQYF. For the CDR3, the DNA is TGCGCCAGCAGTGAGACCCGTCCCACAGATACGCAGTATTTT.

By frequency in the sample, this clone is medium-sized. The gene calls are TRBV7-2 and TRBJ2-2; tentative D call: TRBD2 (6 bases). The CDR3 sequence is 16 residues long. CDR1 is SGHTA, CDR2 FQGNSA, per germline. Between the trimmed V and J ends, which lost 1 base and 0 bases, there was a span of 9 bases. CDR3 nucleotides: TGTGCCAGCAGCTTAGTAGCGGAGTCGAACACCGGGGAGCTGTTTTTT. Translated: CASSLVAESNTGELFF. Together with reference TRBV7-2 and TRBJ2-2, the CDR3 gives the full variable domain: GAGVSQSPSNKVTEKGKDVELRCDPISGHTALYWYRQSLGQGLEFLIYFQGNSAPDKSGLPSDRFSAERTGGSVSTLTIQRTQQEDSAVYLCASSLVAESNTGELFFGEGSRLTVL.

In this sample, this clone turned up a few times. As DNA, the CDR3 is TGTGCCAGCAGCGAGTTGGGGATGAGGGATTCACCCCTCCACTTT. Protein: CASSELGMRDSPLHF. The chain recombines TRBV27 with TRBJ1-6; D is uncertain. V gave up 6 bases and J gave up 8 bases, with 17 bases separating them. Germline V gene sequence: CDR1 MNHEY, CDR2 SMNVEV (reference sequence). CDR3 length equals 15 residues.